This TCR beta chain was retrieved from a study of cytomegalovirus exposure and HLA in healthy donors. Study-wide findings and caveats: Under in vitro conditions, a few CMV-associated chains were confirmed as specific for CMV antigens. With high specificity and sensitivity, the classifier reportedly diagnosed cytomegalovirus status.

This CDR3 region has 14 residues. Germline CDR1 and CDR2: LGHNA and YSLEER. The V and J ends lost 1 base and 3 bases respectively, with 9 bases between them. On this clone itself: Its antigen remains unknown.

PCR amplification relied on 60 Vbeta primers (plus 13 Jbeta primers). Under the authors' procedure: Roughly 12 million shared chains were among around 80 million unique TCR beta chains counted in a later analysis. TCRdb's table, derived via immunoSEQ multiplex PCR, lists solely in-frame clones and lacks some. D and trimming were read from the DNA, whereas the V and J calls and clone size are those reported in that table. The table lists 150,000 to 200,000 clones, about four fifths of them singletons. This chain links TRBV4-3 with TRBJ1-1; D gene uncertain. This receptor was identified in a male donor in good health and CMV-seropositive. The sample taken for sequencing was PBMCs. The CDR3 loop is CASSQGRRDTEAFF. The DNA of the CDR3 is TGCGCCAGCAGCCAAGGTCGACGGGACACTGAAGCTTTCTTT.